The next 19 T cell receptor beta chains were all read from a single sample in a study of T cells in Graves' hyperthyroidism and ophthalmopathy. Amplification targeted TCR beta CDR3 regions from RNA transcripts. TCR CDR3 underwent first-round RT-PCR with the HTBI primer set. TCRdb itself ran the multiplex PCR reads through MiXCR, one entry per CDR3 protein. There are roughly 640,000 distinct CDR3 sequences in the sample; roughly 15% occur only once, and approximately 3.5% lies in the top ten. Material for sequencing was blood. Receptors were obtained from a woman aged 40 to 55 with Graves' ophthalmopathy.

This clonotype was found many times. The rearrangement joins TRBV11-1 to TRBJ2-1; 10 bases are a match to TRBD2. Losses at the gene ends were 5 bases for V and 3 bases for J; bases not matched to a gene: 4. Per germline, CDR1 SGHAT and CDR2 FQDESV (reference sequence). The CDR3 covers 15 residues. CDR3 amino acids: CASSAGTSDYNEQFF. The CDR3 DNA sequence: TGTGCCAGCAGCGCAGGGACTAGCGACTACAATGAGCAGTTCTTC.

This clonotype was seen ten or more times. DNA of the CDR3: TGTGCCAGCAGCCAAGCCACCCGGGGCCACGAGCAGTACTTC. It yields the protein CASSQATRGHEQYF. This chain connects TRBV3-1 to TRBJ2-7; either TRBD1 or TRBD2 may supply D (5 bases each). CDR3 length equals 14 residues. CDR1 and CDR2 from the germline V gene are LGHDT and YNNKEL (reference sequence). V was cut by 1 base and J by 5 bases, with 12 bases left in between.

This clonotype came up many times. The rearrangement uses TRBV2 and TRBJ2-1; 10 nucleotides agree with TRBD2. The V and J ends lost 5 bases and 6 bases, in that order; junction bases with no gene match: 7. Germline CDR1 SNHLY, CDR2 FYNNEI. The CDR3 extends over 15 amino acids. In DNA, the CDR3 is TGTGCCAGCAGTACCCGACTAGCGGGTTTCAATGAGCAGTTCTTC. Encoded protein: CASSTRLAGFNEQFF.

Ten or more counts support this clonotype. This chain links TRBV28 with TRBJ2-3, with TRBD2 matching over 7 bases. V dropped 2 bases and J dropped 1; count of bases not matched to a gene: 15. Germline CDR1 reads MDHEN; CDR2 reads SYDVKM. The CDR3 contains 19 residues. The CDR3 DNA is TGTGCCAGCAGTTTAGTCGGACTAGGTATAAGGGCTGGCACAGATACGCAGTATTTT. Protein product: CASSLVGLGIRAGTDTQYF.

The J gene is TRBJ1-2, the V gene TRBV7-9; 12 nucleotides line up with TRBD1. Germline V gene sequence: CDR1 SEHNR, CDR2 FQNEAQ (reference sequence). CDR3 size: 19 residues. After removal of 5 bases from V and 3 bases from J, the junction contained 16 bases not matched to a gene. The CDR3 bases are TGTGCCAGCAGCGCCTCCCCAGCCGGGACAGGGGGCACCTACTATGGCTACACCTTC. It encodes CASSASPAGTGGTYYGYTF. The full variable domain, with the rest looked up from reference TRBV7-9 and TRBJ1-2, is DTGVSQNPRHKITKRGQNVTFRCDPISEHNRLYWYRQTLGQGPEFLTYFQNEAQLEKSRLLSDRFSAERPKGSFSTLEIQRTEQGDSAMYLCASSASPAGTGGTYYGYTFGSGTRLTVV.

This clonotype was seen repeatedly, ten times or more. This rearrangement joins TRBV5-1 to TRBJ1-1, with no clear D. CDR3 length: 13 amino acids. Trimming shortened V by 0 bases and J by 5 bases, and 8 bases separated the two germline ends. Germline CDR1 and CDR2: SGHRS and YFSETQ. DNA for the CDR3: TGCGCCAGCAGCTTGGAAGGGTTTACTGAAGCTTTCTTT. Translation gives CASSLEGFTEAFF.

This clonotype was seen repeatedly, ten times or more. The rearrangement joins TRBV4-1 to TRBJ2-7; 9 positions agree with TRBD2. Germline CDR1 is MGHRA and CDR2 is YSYEKL. V was pared by 4 bases and J by 4 bases, with 11 bases of the junction left unmatched. CDR3 length: 16 amino acids. The CDR3, as DNA: TGCGCCAGCAGCCTATTTTGGCGGGAGGGCGCGTACGAGCAGTACTTC. Its protein product is CASSLFWREGAYEQYF.

This clonotype was detected only once. The genes are TRBV29-1 and TRBJ1-5; tentatively, D is TRBD1 (5 bases). The V end was cut by 8 bases, the J end by 3 bases, with 14 bases between. The germline CDR1 and CDR2 sequences are SQVTM and ANQGSEA. The CDR3 sequence is 13 residues long. CDR3 residues: CSTSGGVNQPQHF. In DNA, the CDR3 is TGCAGCACTTCCGGGGGGGTCAATCAGCCCCAGCATTTT.

At least ten counts were recorded for this clonotype. The J gene is TRBJ2-1, the V gene TRBV20-1, with D tentatively TRBD2 (5 bases). Trimming removed 6 bases at V and 2 bases at J, with 11 bases between. Germline V lookup: CDR1 DFQATT, CDR2 SNEGSKA (reference sequence). There are 13 residues in the CDR3. The CDR3 spells CSATTKTYNEQFF. The DNA of the CDR3 is TGCAGTGCCACGACTAAAACCTACAATGAGCAGTTCTTC.

This clonotype was detected many times. The V gene is TRBV20-1, the J gene TRBJ1-1, with D tentatively TRBD1 (5 bases). CDR3 size: 15 residues. Germline V gene data show CDR1 as DFQATT and CDR2 as SNEGSKA (reference sequence). With 6 bases removed from V and 1 base from J, the gap between germline ends came to 18 bases. The chain's CDR3 is CSASRGSGGNTEAFF. The CDR3 coding sequence is TGCAGTGCAAGTCGGGGGTCCGGGGGGAACACTGAAGCTTTCTTT.

The chain links TRBV6-1 to TRBJ2-3, with D maybe TRBD2 (6 bases). Germline CDR1 MNHNS, CDR2 SASEGT. The CDR3 covers 14 residues. V lost 5 bases and J lost 5, with 14 bases in between. CDR3 bases: TGTGCCAGCAGTACCAGACTAGATGGAGATACGCAGTATTTT. Its protein is CASSTRLDGDTQYF.

CDR3 in amino acids: CASSTLTGSAGANVLTF. In nucleotides, the CDR3 is TGTGCCAGCAGCACTCTCACGGGATCGGCTGGGGCCAACGTCCTGACTTTC. This chain links TRBV4-2 with TRBJ2-6, with TRBD2 as a possible D gene (5 bases). V lost 5 bases and J 2 bases, leaving 16 bases between the germline ends. The CDR3 covers 17 residues. Per germline, CDR1 LGHNA and CDR2 YNFKEQ.

The rearrangement uses TRBV19 and TRBJ2-1, with D perhaps given as TRBD1 or TRBD2 (5 bases each). The CDR3 runs 15 residues. V lost 1 base, J lost 2 bases, and 9 bases lay in between. In germline, CDR1 is LNHDA, CDR2 SQIVND (reference sequence). The DNA for the CDR3 is TGTGCCAGTAGTATAGGGGACCTTACCTACAATGAGCAGTTCTTC. Protein: CASSIGDLTYNEQFF.

This clonotype was counted at least ten times. The chain uses TRBV19 and TRBJ2-7, with 9 bases identical to TRBD2. The CDR3 consists of 19 residues. The V gene end was trimmed by 5 bases and the J gene end by 7 bases; junction bases not matched to a gene: 24. CDR1 is LNHDA and CDR2 is SQIVND in the germline V gene (reference sequence). DNA for the CDR3: TGTGCCAGTAGTCCCCCCGGGACTAGCTTCTTACGAGGCCGGAAGGAGCAGTACTTC. Its protein product is CASSPPGTSFLRGRKEQYF.

This clonotype was seen more than once but under ten times. CDR3 protein: CASSPSPGTGSGELFF. CDR3 in DNA: TGCGCCAGCAGCCCAAGTCCCGGGACAGGGTCCGGGGAGCTGTTTTTT. This chain connects TRBV5-1 to TRBJ2-2; the match to TRBD1 covers 9 bases. This CDR3 contains 16 residues. Germline V gene lookup returns CDR1 SGHRS and CDR2 YFSETQ. V shed 4 bases, J shed 6 bases, and the junction held 10 bases outside the gene matches.

The chain links TRBV6-2 or TRBV6-3 to TRBJ1-5, with D hard to call. The CDR3 covers 15 residues. Looked up from germline, CDR1 is MNHEY and CDR2 is SVGEGT. Trimming cost V 6 bases and J 4 bases, with 16 bases left between them. The CDR3 DNA follows: TGTGCCAGCAGCCTAGACACTCGCCCAAATCAGCCCCAGCATTTT. Amino acids: CASSLDTRPNQPQHF.

This clonotype was seen many times. The V gene is TRBV5-1, the J gene TRBJ2-2; D is unresolved. CDR3 length: 12 residues. Between the trimmed V and J ends, which lost 2 bases and 8 bases, there was a span of 7 bases. The germline CDR1 and CDR2 sequences are SGHRS and YFSETQ. The CDR3 region is CASSFQVGELFF. Here the CDR3 DNA reads TGCGCCAGCAGCTTTCAGGTTGGGGAGCTGTTTTTT.

This clonotype was recorded many times. The CDR3 DNA reads as TGTGCCATTCAGGGGGACTATGGCTACACCTTC. Residues: CAIQGDYGYTF. The gene calls are TRBV2 and TRBJ1-2, with 7 nucleotides matching TRBD1. This CDR3 is 11 amino acids long. Germline CDR1 is SNHLY and CDR2 is FYNNEI. V lost 10 bases to trimming and J lost 3 bases; unmatched junction nucleotides: 2.

The rearrangement uses TRBV7-4 and TRBJ1-1, with D tentatively TRBD1 (6 bases). The germline CDR1 and CDR2 sequences are SGHVT and SQSDAQ. CDR3 length: 14 amino acids. V was pared by 5 bases and J by 6 bases, with 16 bases between. CDR3 coding DNA: TGTGCCAGCAGCCGCCCAGGGGCGAAGGCTGAAGCTTTCTTT. Protein: CASSRPGAKAEAFF.